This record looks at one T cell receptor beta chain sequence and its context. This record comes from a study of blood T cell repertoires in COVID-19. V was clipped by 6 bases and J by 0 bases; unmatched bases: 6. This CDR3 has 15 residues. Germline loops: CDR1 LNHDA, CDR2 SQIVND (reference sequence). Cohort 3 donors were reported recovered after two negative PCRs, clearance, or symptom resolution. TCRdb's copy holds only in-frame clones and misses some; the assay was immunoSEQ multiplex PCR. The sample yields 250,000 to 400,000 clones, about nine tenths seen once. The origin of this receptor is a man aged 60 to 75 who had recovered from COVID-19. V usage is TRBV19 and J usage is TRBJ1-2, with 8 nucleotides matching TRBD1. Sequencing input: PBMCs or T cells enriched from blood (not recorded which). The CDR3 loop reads CASRGQVIANYGYTF. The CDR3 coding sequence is TGTGCCAGTAGGGGACAGGTGATAGCTAACTATGGCTACACCTTC.